The 7 T cell receptor beta chains given below trace back to one sample, sequenced in a study of T cells in Graves' hyperthyroidism and ophthalmopathy. Authors of the study amplified TCR beta CDR3 regions from RNA transcripts. The TCR CDR3 first-round RT-PCR relied on the HTBI primer set. MiXCR, run by TCRdb on the multiplex PCR reads, gives a single entry per CDR3 protein. The repertoire has a few hundred thousand distinct CDR3 sequences, roughly 46% of them found once; the top ten carry around 7.7%. The material sequenced was peripheral blood or thyroid tissue (not recorded which). Receptors were obtained from a woman aged 18-29 years with Graves' hyperthyroidism.

This clonotype was found many times. The gene calls are TRBV10-3 and TRBJ1-1; 7 bases map to TRBD1. In germline, CDR1 is ENHRY, CDR2 SYGVKD. The CDR3 has 12 residues. The J segment lost 1 base and the V segment lost 11 bases, leaving 4 bases of the junction unmatched. The CDR3 DNA follows: TGTGCCGCCCGGACAGGGAACACTGAAGCTTTCTTT. Translated: CAARTGNTEAFF.

V and J are TRBV20-1 and TRBJ1-5, with D maybe TRBD1 (5 bases). The CDR3 extends over 16 amino acids. The V gene's germline CDR1 is DFQATT and CDR2 SNEGSKA (reference sequence). V lost 0 bases, J lost 3 bases, and 15 bases lay in between. The CDR3 coding sequence is TGCAGTGCTAGAGACGGGACTAGCGGGATCAATCAGCCCCAGCATTTT. Protein product: CSARDGTSGINQPQHF.

CDR3 sequence: CASSPVGIGEAFF. The CDR3 DNA sequence: TGTGCCAGCAGCCCCGTGGGCATTGGTGAAGCTTTCTTT. The V gene is TRBV7-9, the J gene TRBJ1-1, with D unclear. The CDR3 consists of 13 residues. With 5 bases removed from V and 7 bases from J, the gap between germline ends came to 14 bases. The germline CDR1 and CDR2 sequences are SEHNR and FQNEAQ (reference sequence). Looking up the rest from reference TRBV7-9 and TRBJ1-1 gives the full variable domain: DTGVSQNPRHKITKRGQNVTFRCDPISEHNRLYWYRQTLGQGPEFLTYFQNEAQLEKSRLLSDRFSAERPKGSFSTLEIQRTEQGDSAMYLCASSPVGIGEAFFGQGTRLTVV.

The CDR3 bases are TGTGCTAGTAGCGGGAGGGCCCCAGAGACCCAGTACTTC. It is translated as CASSGRAPETQYF. The rearrangement joins TRBV11-2 to TRBJ2-5, with 11 bases lining up with TRBD2. Germline V gene data show CDR1 as SGHAT and CDR2 as FQNNGV. The CDR3 spans 13 residues.

CDR3 sequence reads: CASSFRGQGGLAFF. For the CDR3, the DNA is TGTGCCAGCAGCTTTCGGGGACAGGGAGGATTAGCTTTCTTT. The chain recombines TRBV5-5 with TRBJ1-1; 9 bases align to TRBD1. Germline CDR1 reads SGHKS; CDR2 reads YYEKEE (reference sequence). This CDR3 is built from 14 residues. Trimming removed 2 bases from V and 10 bases from J; junction bases left unmatched: 9. Full variable domain (missing parts from reference TRBV5-5 and TRBJ1-1): DAGVTQSPTHLIKTRGQQVTLRCSPISGHKSVSWYQQVLGQGPQFIFQYYEKEERGRGNFPDRFSARQFPNYSSELNVNALLLGDSALYLCASSFRGQGGLAFFGQGTRLTVV.

The chain links TRBV4-2 to TRBJ1-5; D gene unclear. V was trimmed by 4 bases and J by 10 bases, leaving 11 bases between them. The CDR3 runs to 12 residues. Per germline, CDR1 LGHNA and CDR2 YNFKEQ. DNA for the CDR3: TGTGCCAGCAGCCTGCCTGGCGGACCCCAGCATTTT. Encoded protein: CASSLPGGPQHF.

The V call is TRBV11-3, the J call TRBJ2-7; TRBD2 might be the D (7 bases). This CDR3 spans 14 amino acids. V lost 2 bases and J lost 7, with 15 bases in between. CDR1 and CDR2 (germline): SGHNT, YENEEA. CDR3 nucleotides: TGTGCCAGCAGCTTAAGGGGGAGGGACTATGAGCAGTACTTC. Translating gives CASSLRGRDYEQYF.